The 14 T cell receptor beta chains below all came from one sample that was sequenced in a study of blood T cells in healthy people across ages (dated by TCRdb to about 2015). Library creation used 5' RACE. The sample was run on an Illumina HiSeq 2500. A second about 7 to 12 cycle PCR used a sample-barcoded 5' primer and a J-beta primer mix. TCRdb ran its own pipeline on the public reads, namely fastp trimming at Q25 and MiXCR clone calling, and kept in-frame beta chains. CDR3 protein sequences are deduplicated, and each keeps its most common genes and DNA. The sample data list 750,000 to 950,000 distinct CDR3 sequences, and under 35% of these were observed just once. The ten top clones hold roughly a tenth of the sample. The same data also went into a second study, on T cells of mothers and their children.

Material for sequencing was blood. The origin of the receptors is a woman between 35 and 50 years old in good health.

The chain joins TRBV15 to TRBJ2-1; D call uncertain. The end of the DNA fits TRBJ2-7 better, so the J call may be wrong. The CDR3 consists of 14 residues. Per germline, CDR1 LNHNV and CDR2 YYDKDF (reference sequence). The CDR3: CATSRVGSYNEQYF. CDR3 in DNA: TGTGCCACCAGCAGAGTGGGCTCCTACAATGAGCAGTACTTC.

V gene TRBV5-5 combines with J gene TRBJ1-1, with D possibly matching TRBD1 (5 bases). The CDR3 covers 14 residues. Germline V gene lookup returns CDR1 SGHKS and CDR2 YYEKEE (reference sequence). V lost 8 bases, J lost 5 bases, and 19 bases lay in between. CDR3 loop: CASRDSHRGTEAFF. The CDR3 DNA reads as TGTGCCAGTAGGGACTCCCACCGGGGAACTGAAGCTTTCTTT. Full variable domain (outside the CDR3, taken from reference TRBV5-5 and TRBJ1-1): DAGVTQSPTHLIKTRGQQVTLRCSPISGHKSVSWYQQVLGQGPQFIFQYYEKEERGRGNFPDRFSARQFPNYSSELNVNALLLGDSALYLCASRDSHRGTEAFFGQGTRLTVV.

A single count supports this clonotype. This may be a read error, as it is one base from a much larger clone. The chain joins TRBV15 to TRBJ2-7; D remains ambiguous. The CDR3 consists of 13 residues. V lost 0 bases and J 3 bases, leaving 6 bases between the germline ends. Per the germline V gene, CDR1 is LNHNV and CDR2 is YYDKDF (reference sequence). CDR3 sequence reads: CATSRDAVYEQYF. The CDR3 bases are TGTGCCACCAGCAGAGATGCGGTCTACGAGCAGTACTTC.

The CDR3 sequence is CASASPGGENIQYF. The CDR3 nucleotides are TGTGCCAGCGCATCTCCGGGAGGCGAAAACATTCAGTACTTC. The gene calls are TRBV6-5 and TRBJ2-4; 7 positions match TRBD2. This CDR3 contains 14 residues. CDR1 and CDR2 (germline): MNHEY, SVGAGI. Trimming at V came to 8 bases and at J to 5 bases, leaving 9 bases not matched to a gene.

This clonotype was counted between two and nine times. V is TRBV12-3 or TRBV12-4 and J is TRBJ2-1; D gene unclear. V lost 5 bases to trimming and J lost 8 bases, with 7 bases between them. This CDR3 is 11 amino acids long. CDR3 amino acids: CASSTLDEQFF. As DNA, the CDR3 is TGTGCCAGCAGTACCCTCGATGAGCAGTTCTTC.

This clonotype has a count of ten or more. V usage is TRBV27 and J usage is TRBJ2-7, with a tentative D call TRBD2 (6 bases). Trimming shortened V by 6 bases and J by 5 bases, and 11 bases separated the two germline ends. CDR1 is MNHEY, CDR2 SMNVEV, per germline (reference sequence). The CDR3 is 12 residues long. CDR3 residues: CASRAGLNEQYF. CDR3 sequence (DNA): TGTGCCAGCAGGGCGGGGCTGAACGAGCAGTACTTC.

There are a few counts of this clonotype. The chain combines TRBV7-2 with TRBJ2-1; TRBD2 aligns across 7 bases. V was pared by 4 bases and J by 8 bases, with 11 bases of the junction left unmatched. Germline V gene lookup returns CDR1 SGHTA and CDR2 FQGNSA. The CDR3 covers 15 residues. The CDR3 nucleotides read TGTGCCAGCAGCTCCTCTCGGACTAGTGGACATGAGCAGTTCTTC. Protein sequence: CASSSSRTSGHEQFF.

Concerning this clonotype itself: Since a much larger clone is just one base distant, this may be a read error. J is TRBJ2-5 and V is TRBV5-5; TRBD2 matches 10 bases. CDR3 length equals 14 residues. V lost 5 bases, J lost 11 bases, and 12 bases stayed unmatched. From germline, CDR1 is SGHKS and CDR2 YYEKEE (reference sequence). CDR3 DNA: TGTGCCAGCAGACTTCTAGCGGGGGCTCGTGAGCAGTACTTC. Translation gives CASRLLAGAREQYF.

CDR3 residues: CASSLGTGGATNEQYF. The CDR3 DNA reads as TGTGCCAGCAGCTTAGGGACAGGGGGCGCAACCAATGAGCAGTACTTC. This chain connects TRBV7-8 to TRBJ2-4; 11 bases align to TRBD1. CDR3 length: 16 residues. CDR1 and CDR2 (germline): SGHVS, FQNEAQ. The ends lost 1 base at V and 13 bases at J; junction bases unmatched: 12.

This clonotype was detected ten times or more. V usage is TRBV12-3 or TRBV12-4 and J usage is TRBJ1-2, with TRBD1 matching 8 bases. With V trimmed by 5 bases and J by 2 bases, 7 bases remained unmatched. The CDR3 spans 15 residues. The CDR3: CASSPGQAENYGYTF. Here the CDR3 DNA reads TGTGCCAGCAGTCCGGGACAGGCGGAAAACTATGGCTACACCTTC.

At least ten counts were recorded for this clonotype. J is TRBJ2-7 and V is TRBV4-1; D gene unclear. The V end lost 2 bases, the J end lost 0 bases, and 11 bases lay between the germline ends. The CDR3 sequence is 15 residues long. CDR1 MGHRA and CDR2 YSYEKL come from the germline V gene. The CDR3 loop reads CASSQPGLYSYEQYF. In DNA, the CDR3 is TGCGCCAGCAGCCAACCCGGGCTATACTCCTACGAGCAGTACTTC.

This clonotype came up a few times. The chain recombines TRBV5-6 with TRBJ1-5; D is unclear. CDR1 is SGHDT, CDR2 YYEEEE, per germline. Trimming left V 1 base short and J 3 bases short, with 11 bases between. The CDR3 sequence is 15 residues long. The CDR3 spells CASSLKRRPNQPQHF. The CDR3, as DNA: TGTGCCAGCAGCTTGAAAAGACGACCCAATCAGCCCCAGCATTTT. Based on the CDR3 plus reference TRBV5-6 and TRBJ1-5, the full variable domain is DAGVTQSPTHLIKTRGQQVTLRCSPKSGHDTVSWYQQALGQGPQFIFQYYEEEERQRGNFPDRFSGHQFPNYSSELNVNALLLGDSALYLCASSLKRRPNQPQHFGDGTRLSIL.

This clonotype occurred a few times. Just one base apart from a much larger clone, this may be a read error. The J gene is TRBJ2-7, the V gene TRBV15; 10 nucleotides align to TRBD2. The CDR3 is 14 residues long. CDR1 is LNHNV and CDR2 is YYDKDF in the germline V gene (reference sequence). Losses at the gene ends were 6 bases for V and 7 bases for J; bases not matched to a gene: 9. The CDR3 DNA reads TGTGCCACCAGACCTGGACTAGCGGAGAATGAGCAGTACTTC. Its protein is CATRPGLAENEQYF.

As DNA, the CDR3 is TGTGCCTGGAGTGTAAGGCCAGGGGGCTACGAGCAGTACTTC. Protein product: CAWSVRPGGYEQYF. V gene TRBV30 combines with J gene TRBJ2-7, with 7 bases identical to TRBD1. Germline CDR1 is GTSNPN and CDR2 is SVGIG (reference sequence). The V segment lost 0 bases and the J segment 3 bases; nucleotides outside the gene matches: 5. This CDR3 region has 14 residues.